These 25 T cell receptor beta chains came from one sample sequenced in a study of shared clonotypes between healthy human individuals. Profiling relied on immunoSEQ multiplex PCR, and the TCRdb table lists in-frame clones only, not all of them. The sample holds about 2.5 million clones, about 90% seen once. Sequenced material: naive CD4+ T cells from PBMCs. Documented subset: CD45RA+ positively selected. All receptors derive from a young man in good health. Some clones in this sample may be carry-over from other donors' samples.

The chain joins TRBV5-1 to TRBJ2-6, with 7 bases lining up with TRBD1. J was trimmed by 4 bases and V by 0 bases; bases with no gene match: 4. CDR1 and CDR2 (germline): SGHRS, YFSETQ. The CDR3 runs 16 residues. The CDR3 loop is CASSLEGTAGANVLTF. DNA of the CDR3: TGCGCCAGCAGCTTGGAGGGGACAGCAGGGGCCAACGTCCTGACTTTC.

The V call is TRBV7-2, the J call TRBJ1-6; D call uncertain. The CDR3 runs to 14 residues. Germline V CDR1 and CDR2: SGHTA, FQGNSA. The V gene lost 2 bases and the J gene lost 6 bases, with 8 bases spanning the gap. CDR3 bases: TGTGCCAGCAGCTTACTAGGGCGTAATTCACCCCTCCACTTT. Amino acids: CASSLLGRNSPLHF.

The chain couples TRBV5-1 to TRBJ1-2; perhaps TRBD1 as D (6 bases). This CDR3 is built from 15 residues. The V gene's germline CDR1 is SGHRS and CDR2 YFSETQ. V shed 3 bases and J shed 4 bases, with 16 bases lying between them. The CDR3 coding sequence is TGCGCCAGCAGCTCTTCGGACAGTTGGAGCTATGGCTACACCTTC. Encoded protein: CASSSSDSWSYGYTF.

With respect to this clone: This specimen includes other DNA sequences encoding the same CDR3. This chain joins TRBV7-3 and TRBJ2-3, with D uncertain. V was pared by 3 bases and J by 3 bases, with 7 bases between. Germline loops: CDR1 SGHTA, CDR2 FQGTGA. The length of the CDR3 is 13 residues. CDR3 sequence: CASSLSRTDTQYF. In nucleotides, the CDR3 is TGTGCCAGCAGCTTGTCACGGACAGATACGCAGTATTTT.

V is TRBV7-2 and J is TRBJ2-6, with D hard to call. V was clipped by 1 base and J by 4 bases, with 14 bases between them. Germline-derived CDR1 and CDR2 are SGHTA and FQGNSA. This CDR3 region has 17 residues. The DNA for the CDR3 is TGTGCCAGCAGCTTAGATCTCCTGGGGATGGGGGCCAACGTCCTGACTTTC. As protein: CASSLDLLGMGANVLTF.

Only one count was recorded for this clone. The chain joins TRBV15 to TRBJ2-1; 7 bases agree with TRBD1. Germline V gene data show CDR1 as LNHNV and CDR2 as YYDKDF (reference sequence). The length of the CDR3 is 18 residues. J was trimmed by 7 bases and V by 3 bases; bases with no gene match: 18. The CDR3 DNA reads as TGTGCCACCAGCAGGGCCCTTTATAACCCCGGGACAGAGAATGAGCAGTTCTTC. This sequence encodes CATSRALYNPGTENEQFF.

This rearrangement joins TRBV7-3 to TRBJ2-1; 13 positions match TRBD2. The CDR3 sequence is 15 residues long. Trimming at V came to 6 bases and at J to 5 bases, leaving 4 bases not matched to a gene. Per germline, CDR1 SGHTA and CDR2 FQGTGA. DNA of the CDR3: TGTGCCAGCAGTCCCGGGACTAGCGGGAACAATGAGCAGTTCTTC. It encodes CASSPGTSGNNEQFF.

This chain connects TRBV19 to TRBJ2-6; D remains ambiguous. Germline V lookup: CDR1 LNHDA, CDR2 SQIVND (reference sequence). This CDR3 is 15 amino acids long. V was trimmed by 1 base and J by 4 bases, leaving 8 bases between them. The CDR3 DNA is TGTGCCAGTAGTATAGGGCCGAACGGGGCCAACGTCCTGACTTTC. This translates into CASSIGPNGANVLTF. The full variable domain, with the rest looked up from reference TRBV19 and TRBJ2-6, is DGGITQSPKYLFRKEGQNVTLSCEQNLNHDAMYWYRQDPGQGLRLIYYSQIVNDFQKGDIAEGYSVSREKKESFPLTVTSAQKNPTAFYLCASSIGPNGANVLTFGAGSRLTVL.

This clone has just one count. The chain has TRBV5-1 and TRBJ2-1, with 7 bases aligning to TRBD2. The junction had 5 bases not matched to a gene; V was cut back by 5 bases and J by 3 bases. Per the germline V gene, CDR1 is SGHRS and CDR2 is YFSETQ. This CDR3 is 14 amino acids long. The CDR3 nucleotides read TGCGCCAGCAGGTCGGCGGGAGACTACAATGAGCAGTTCTTC. It yields the protein CASRSAGDYNEQFF.

The count of this clone is one. The J gene is TRBJ2-7, the V gene TRBV28, with D possibly matching TRBD1 (8 bases). Germline CDR1 is MDHEN and CDR2 is SYDVKM. The CDR3 has 17 residues. V was cut by 1 base and J by 0 bases, with 16 bases left in between. This CDR3 is CASSLLGGGTGSYEQYF. CDR3 nucleotide sequence: TGTGCCAGCAGTTTATTGGGAGGGGGGACAGGCTCCTACGAGCAGTACTTC.

CDR3: CASSPSLTRKGVSYEQYF. The CDR3, as DNA: TGTGCCAGCTCACCATCACTAACCCGCAAGGGAGTATCCTACGAGCAGTACTTC. J is TRBJ2-5 and V is TRBV18; perhaps TRBD2 as D (5 bases). The J call is in doubt because the DNA end fits TRBJ2-7 better. The CDR3 extends over 18 amino acids. CDR1 KGHSH and CDR2 LQKENI come from the germline V gene.

The rearrangement uses TRBV6-1 and TRBJ2-1; D gene unclear. This CDR3 region has 15 residues. Trimming took 3 bases from V and 5 from J, leaving 14 bases between them. Germline V gene data show CDR1 as MNHNS and CDR2 as SASEGT. This CDR3 reads CASSDVQLGHNEQFF. The CDR3 DNA is TGTGCCAGCAGTGATGTCCAGCTAGGCCACAATGAGCAGTTCTTC.

V and J are TRBV5-1 and TRBJ1-2, with 7 bases aligning to TRBD1. After removal of 4 bases from V and 10 bases from J, the junction contained 16 bases not matched to a gene. CDR3 length: 15 amino acids. Germline-derived CDR1 and CDR2 are SGHRS and YFSETQ. Here the CDR3 DNA reads TGCGCCAGCAGCCAGGACAGGACATCTGGGATGGTCTACACCTTC. Its protein is CASSQDRTSGMVYTF.

The rearrangement joins TRBV5-5 to TRBJ2-7; 9 bases match TRBD1. Unmatched junction bases numbered 1, after V lost 0 bases and J lost 3 bases. The CDR3 sequence is 14 residues long. Germline CDR1 is SGHKS and CDR2 is YYEKEE (reference sequence). The CDR3 is CASSLVGQGYEQYF. The CDR3 DNA sequence: TGTGCCAGCAGCTTGGTGGGACAGGGCTACGAGCAGTACTTC. Full variable domain (missing parts from reference TRBV5-5 and TRBJ2-7): DAGVTQSPTHLIKTRGQQVTLRCSPISGHKSVSWYQQVLGQGPQFIFQYYEKEERGRGNFPDRFSARQFPNYSSELNVNALLLGDSALYLCASSLVGQGYEQYFGPGTRLTVT.

This CDR3 reads CASSITDRGGGYTF. The DNA of the CDR3 is TGTGCCAGTAGTATTACGGACAGGGGTGGTGGCTACACCTTC. This rearrangement joins TRBV19 to TRBJ1-2; TRBD1 matches 9 bases. This CDR3 contains 14 residues. Germline CDR1 LNHDA, CDR2 SQIVND (reference sequence). V lost 3 bases, J lost 7 bases, and 6 bases stayed unmatched. Using reference TRBV19 and TRBJ1-2 for the parts outside the CDR3, the full variable domain is DGGITQSPKYLFRKEGQNVTLSCEQNLNHDAMYWYRQDPGQGLRLIYYSQIVNDFQKGDIAEGYSVSREKKESFPLTVTSAQKNPTAFYLCASSITDRGGGYTFGSGTRLTVV.

The rearrangement joins TRBV25-1 to TRBJ1-1, with D tentatively TRBD1 (5 bases). V lost 6 bases, J lost 4 bases, and 15 bases lay in between. The CDR3 has 14 residues. Germline CDR1 is MGHDK and CDR2 is SYGVNS. CDR3 in DNA: TGTGCCAGCAGCGATAGAGGGGTGGGCACTGAAGCTTTCTTT. Amino acid sequence: CASSDRGVGTEAFF.

The chain has TRBV19 and TRBJ1-5; tentatively, D is TRBD1 (5 bases). The germline V gene encodes CDR1 LNHDA and CDR2 SQIVND (reference sequence). The CDR3 consists of 17 residues. Trimming removed 3 bases from V and 6 bases from J, with 21 bases in between. The chain's CDR3 is CASSILGRGSGSQPQHF. The CDR3 DNA is TGTGCCAGTAGTATTTTGGGGAGGGGAAGTGGTTCTCAGCCCCAGCATTTT.

The V and J genes are TRBV6-1 and TRBJ2-7; D remains unclear. Germline V gene data show CDR1 as MNHNS and CDR2 as SASEGT. This CDR3 region has 11 residues. V was trimmed by 7 bases and J by 3 bases, leaving 7 bases between them. The CDR3 reads CASMINYEQYF. CDR3 nucleotide sequence: TGTGCCAGCATGATAAACTACGAGCAGTACTTC.

The chain links TRBV7-2 to TRBJ2-7; 8 bases align to TRBD1. The ends lost 3 bases at V and 3 bases at J; junction bases unmatched: 7. Germline V gives CDR1 SGHTA, CDR2 FQGNSA. CDR3 length: 15 residues. CDR3 loop: CASSLPGQAGYEQYF. The CDR3, as DNA: TGTGCCAGCAGCTTGCCGGGACAGGCCGGCTACGAGCAGTACTTC.

The chain employs TRBV6-5 and TRBJ2-7, with D uncertain. V was clipped by 4 bases and J by 4 bases, with 14 bases between them. The CDR3 is made up of 14 amino acids. Per germline, CDR1 MNHEY and CDR2 SVGAGI. For the CDR3, the DNA is TGTGCCAGCAGTTTCTCTGACACGATGTACGAGCAGTACTTC. Encoded protein: CASSFSDTMYEQYF.

V gene TRBV7-2 combines with J gene TRBJ2-2; no clear D. Germline CDR1 reads SGHTA; CDR2 reads FQGNSA. The CDR3 extends over 15 amino acids. The V and J ends lost 3 bases and 0 bases respectively, with 8 bases between them. CDR3 protein: CASSFTETNTGELFF. The CDR3 nucleotides read TGTGCCAGCAGCTTCACAGAGACGAACACCGGGGAGCTGTTTTTT.

The gene calls are TRBV5-1 and TRBJ2-5; D unresolved. CDR3 length: 16 residues. CDR1 is SGHRS, CDR2 YFSETQ, per germline. With 4 bases removed from V and 1 base from J, the gap between germline ends came to 17 bases. CDR3 DNA: TGCGCCAGCAGCCCAAGGGCCTCGGGCGTCCAAGAGACCCAGTACTTC. Translation: CASSPRASGVQETQYF.

The chain has TRBV28 and TRBJ2-7; possibly TRBD1 or TRBD2 for D (5 bases each). V was cut by 4 bases and J by 7 bases, with 14 bases left in between. This CDR3 comprises 13 residues. CDR1 is MDHEN and CDR2 is SYDVKM in the germline V gene. CDR3 protein: CASSSLPGREQYF. CDR3 DNA sequence: TGTGCCAGCAGTTCCCTCCCGGGGCGAGAGCAGTACTTC.

The rearrangement joins TRBV5-1 to TRBJ2-3, with 7 bases matching TRBD2. The germline CDR1 and CDR2 sequences are SGHRS and YFSETQ. Trimming removed 1 base from V and 1 base from J; junction bases left unmatched: 12. This CDR3 contains 18 residues. The CDR3 coding sequence is TGCGCCAGCAGCTTGACGGGGTCACGGGAGGTTCGCACAGATACGCAGTATTTT. It encodes CASSLTGSREVRTDTQYF.

V and J are TRBV5-1 and TRBJ1-1, with D possibly being TRBD1 (6 bases). The germline CDR1 and CDR2 sequences are SGHRS and YFSETQ. The CDR3 covers 14 residues. V lost 4 bases, J lost 7 bases, and 17 bases lay in between. Written as DNA, the CDR3 is TGCGCCAGCAGCCTAAGAAGGGGGAGTGATGAAGCTTTCTTT. Protein product: CASSLRRGSDEAFF.